Listed below are T cell receptor beta chains from one sample, sequenced in a study of regulatory T cells in long-lasting Graves disease. Each CDR3 protein is one row after TCRdb ran MiXCR on the multiplex PCR reads. The data show a few hundred thousand distinct CDR3 sequences, roughly a fifth seen once. The input for sequencing was peripheral blood mononuclear cells (PBMCs), taken when the disease was refractory, from a patient treated with antithyroid drugs. These receptors originate from a female donor with Graves disease. Both conserved end residues are part of each CDR3.

CASSLRSGPLYGYTF	TRBV11-2
CAWSIGQGLSYEQYF	TRBV30
CASSPRTRTETQYF	TRBV11-2
CASSPQQAFSGNTIYF	TRBV19
CASSETGGTDTQYF	TRBV28
CASTTGTGGPEQYF	TRBV28
CASSLSSTTNEQFF	TRBV27
CSVVRSLHSYSNQPQHF	TRBV29-1
CASSRIQQGAQGYTF	TRBV7-9
CASSQDPRRFNEKLFF	TRBV4-3
CASSSTGWGETQYF	TRBV28